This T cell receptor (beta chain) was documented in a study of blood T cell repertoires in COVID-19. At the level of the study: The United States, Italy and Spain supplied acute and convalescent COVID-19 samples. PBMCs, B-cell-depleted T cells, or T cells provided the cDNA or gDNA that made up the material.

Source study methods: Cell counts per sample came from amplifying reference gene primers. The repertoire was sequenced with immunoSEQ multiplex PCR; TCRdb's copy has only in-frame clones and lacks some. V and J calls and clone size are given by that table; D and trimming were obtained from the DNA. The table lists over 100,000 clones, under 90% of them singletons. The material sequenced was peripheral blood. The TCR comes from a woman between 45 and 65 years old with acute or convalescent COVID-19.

The CDR3 sequence: CASSQGTAGNYEQYF. Written as DNA, the CDR3 is TGTGCCAGCAGCCAAGGTACTGCGGGGAACTACGAGCAGTACTTC. This sequence joins TRBV4-2 and TRBJ2-7, with D perhaps matching TRBD2 (6 bases). The V end lost 1 base, the J end lost 3 bases, and 13 bases lay between the germline ends. CDR3 length equals 15 residues. CDR1 and CDR2 (germline): LGHNA, YNFKEQ.